This T cell receptor beta chain was identified in a study of T-cell reconstitution after alpha-beta-depleted transplantation in children. Trimming cost V 4 bases and J 7 bases, with 16 bases left between them. The CDR3 has 15 residues. The germline V gene has CDR1 MNHNS and CDR2 SASEGT. There are many counts of this clonotype. Unique molecular identifiers were used in preparing the TCRbeta library. TCRdb ran MiXCR on the PCR reads and lists one entry per CDR3 protein. The sample has about 370,000 distinct CDR3 sequences, roughly 21% seen once; the top ten hold around 3.9%. This clonotype was obtained from a human donor who donated a stem cell graft to a child with acute myeloid leukemia. The chain employs TRBV6-1 and TRBJ1-4; weak D call: TRBD1 (5 bases). The input for sequencing was PBMCs from the stem cell graft donor, taken from the stem cell graft. The CDR3 is CASSGGKASGEKLFF. CDR3 coding DNA: TGTGCCAGCAGTGGGGGGAAGGCAAGTGGTGAAAAACTGTTTTTT.